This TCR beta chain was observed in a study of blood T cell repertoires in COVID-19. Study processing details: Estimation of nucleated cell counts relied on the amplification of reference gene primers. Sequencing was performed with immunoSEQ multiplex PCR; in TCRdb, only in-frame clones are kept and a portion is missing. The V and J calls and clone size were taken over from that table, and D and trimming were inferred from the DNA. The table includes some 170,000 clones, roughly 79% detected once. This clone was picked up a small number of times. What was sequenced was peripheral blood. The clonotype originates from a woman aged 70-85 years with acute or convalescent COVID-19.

CDR3 loop: CASSLSGLGNEQYF. The CDR3 coding sequence is TGCGCCAGCAGCTTATCGGGACTAGGGAACGAGCAGTACTTC. The J gene is TRBJ2-7, the V gene TRBV5-1; 8 bases are a match to TRBD2. The V and J ends lost 2 bases and 5 bases, in that order; junction bases with no gene match: 6. CDR1 and CDR2 from the germline V gene are SGHRS and YFSETQ. The CDR3 length is 14 residues.